Below are 18 T cell receptor beta chains sequenced from a single sample in a study of CD8 T cells in ankylosing spondylitis. One entry per CDR3 protein, called by TCRdb with MiXCR from the 5' RACE reads. The data contain 200,000 or so distinct CDR3 sequences, about a quarter of them singletons. The sequenced sample consisted of blood, either unsorted or a sorted T cell fraction (not recorded which). These receptors were taken from a male donor with ankylosing spondylitis or in good health (not recorded which).

In this sample, this clonotype turned up many times. This rearrangement joins TRBV7-2 to TRBJ2-7, with 10 positions matching TRBD1. The V segment lost 5 bases and the J segment 4 bases; nucleotides outside the gene matches: 2. There are 13 residues in the CDR3. The germline gives CDR1 SGHTA, CDR2 FQGNSA. DNA of the CDR3: TGTGCCAGCAGCAGACAGGGGGCGTACGAGCAGTACTTC. Its translation: CASSRQGAYEQYF. The full variable domain, with the rest looked up from reference TRBV7-2 and TRBJ2-7, is GAGVSQSPSNKVTEKGKDVELRCDPISGHTALYWYRQSLGQGLEFLIYFQGNSAPDKSGLPSDRFSAERTGGSVSTLTIQRTQQEDSAVYLCASSRQGAYEQYFGPGTRLTVT.

This clonotype was seen at least ten times. The chain joins TRBV4-1 to TRBJ2-1; a weak D match, TRBD2 (6 bases). This CDR3 region has 14 residues. The germline V gene has CDR1 MGHRA and CDR2 YSYEKL. Trimming removed 2 bases from V and 7 bases from J, with 12 bases in between. CDR3 residues: CASSQLWGGNEQFF. The DNA for the CDR3 is TGCGCCAGCAGCCAACTATGGGGAGGTAATGAGCAGTTCTTC.

This clonotype was counted at least ten times. The rearrangement uses TRBV20-1 and TRBJ2-1; no clear D gene. Germline V gene data show CDR1 as DFQATT and CDR2 as SNEGSKA (reference sequence). The V end lost 5 bases, the J end lost 2 bases, and 13 bases lay between the germline ends. The CDR3 covers 14 residues. Here the CDR3 reads CSASPGPPYNEQFF. CDR3 bases: TGCAGTGCTTCTCCGGGCCCCCCCTACAATGAGCAGTTCTTC.

The V gene is TRBV20-1, the J gene TRBJ1-5, with 7 nucleotides matching TRBD1. Germline V gives CDR1 DFQATT, CDR2 SNEGSKA (reference sequence). The CDR3 has 15 residues. The J segment lost 0 bases and the V segment lost 6 bases, leaving 8 bases of the junction unmatched. The CDR3 loop is CSAQSGTDSNQPQHF. As DNA, the CDR3 is TGCAGTGCCCAGTCAGGGACAGATAGCAATCAGCCCCAGCATTTT.

This clonotype has just a few counts. The V and J genes are TRBV7-2 and TRBJ2-3; the D is unclear. The CDR3 totals 12 residues. The germline gives CDR1 SGHTA, CDR2 FQGNSA. The V end lost 5 bases, the J end lost 10 bases, and 13 bases lay between the germline ends. The CDR3 sequence: CASSQRTSAQYF. DNA of the CDR3: TGTGCCAGCAGCCAACGGACGAGCGCGCAGTATTTT.

This clonotype occurred many times. The V and J genes are TRBV10-3 and TRBJ1-6; D possibly corresponds to TRBD1 (5 bases). CDR1 is ENHRY and CDR2 is SYGVKD in the germline V gene. The CDR3 has 12 residues. Trimming took off 8 bases at V and 10 bases at J, with 12 bases between the two ends. CDR3 sequence reads: CAIRAGGSPLHF. CDR3 bases: TGTGCCATCCGGGCCGGGGGATCACCCCTCCACTTT.

This chain connects TRBV5-1 to TRBJ2-1; 7 bases are a match to TRBD2. Germline V CDR1 and CDR2: SGHRS, YFSETQ. The V gene end was trimmed by 3 bases and the J gene end by 4 bases; junction bases not matched to a gene: 4. This CDR3 spans 14 amino acids. Written as DNA, the CDR3 is TGCGCCAGCAGCTATAGGGGAGGGTACAATGAGCAGTTCTTC. Translated: CASSYRGGYNEQFF. Complete variable domain (other parts from reference TRBV5-1 and TRBJ2-1): KAGVTQTPRYLIKTRGQQVTLSCSPISGHRSVSWYQQTPGQGLQFLFEYFSETQRNKGNFPGRFSGRQFSNSRSEMNVSTLELGDSALYLCASSYRGGYNEQFFGPGTRLTVL.

To note about this clonotype: With a much larger clone just one base away, this may be a read error. V and J are TRBV11-2 and TRBJ2-5; TRBD1 matches 8 bases. This CDR3 region has 15 residues. In germline, CDR1 is SGHAT, CDR2 FQNNGV. With V trimmed by 7 bases and J by 3 bases, 10 bases remained unmatched. The CDR3 bases are TGTGCCAGCAACAGAGGGGCAGGGGGCGAAGAGACCCAGTACTTC. The encoded protein is CASNRGAGGEETQYF.

This clonotype was recorded a few times. The gene calls are TRBV20-1 and TRBJ1-2, with a tentative D call TRBD1 (5 bases). Per germline, CDR1 DFQATT and CDR2 SNEGSKA (reference sequence). With 5 bases removed from V and 5 bases from J, the gap between germline ends came to 15 bases. CDR3 length: 13 residues. CDR3: CSALTEQRYGYTF. The CDR3, as DNA: TGCAGTGCTCTGACAGAGCAGAGATATGGCTACACCTTC.

This clonotype was detected a few times. This sequence joins TRBV7-9 and TRBJ2-7, with 7 bases fitting TRBD2. After removal of 1 base from V and 3 bases from J, the junction contained 6 bases not matched to a gene. Germline CDR1 SEHNR, CDR2 FQNEAQ (reference sequence). The CDR3 covers 15 residues. Here the CDR3 DNA reads TGTGCCAGCAGCTTAGGTGAGCGGGACCGCTACGAGCAGTACTTC. It yields the protein CASSLGERDRYEQYF.

This clonotype was counted ten times or more. The chain recombines TRBV5-1 with TRBJ2-7; 9 bases line up with TRBD2. The CDR3 runs to 14 residues. The V gene end was trimmed by 4 bases and the J gene end by 3 bases; junction bases not matched to a gene: 5. Germline V gene data show CDR1 as SGHRS and CDR2 as YFSETQ. This CDR3 is CASSGAGGLYEQYF. In nucleotides, the CDR3 is TGCGCCAGCAGCGGAGCGGGAGGCCTCTACGAGCAGTACTTC.

This chain links TRBV29-1 with TRBJ2-7; 9 nucleotides agree with TRBD2. The CDR3 covers 12 residues. In germline, CDR1 is SQVTM, CDR2 ANQGSEA. Losses at the gene ends were 6 bases for V and 6 bases for J; bases not matched to a gene: 6. As DNA, the CDR3 is TGCAGCGTCGGGCCTAGCGGGACCGAGCAGTACTTC. It is translated as CSVGPSGTEQYF.

The chain recombines TRBV20-1 with TRBJ2-3; 12 nucleotides line up with TRBD2. The CDR3 length is 20 residues. V was clipped by 4 bases and J by 8 bases; unmatched bases: 25. The germline V gene encodes CDR1 DFQATT and CDR2 SNEGSKA (reference sequence). The CDR3 region has the DNA TGCAGTGCTATGCCCTCGGGGCTAGCGGGAGGGCAGGGGGTGGCAGCTACGCAGTATTTT. Its translation: CSAMPSGLAGGQGVAATQYF.

This clonotype has at least ten counts. The genes are TRBV10-3 and TRBJ2-3; D is perhaps TRBD2 (6 bases). V was pared by 4 bases and J by 0 bases, with 17 bases between. Germline CDR1 reads ENHRY; CDR2 reads SYGVKD. This CDR3 comprises 17 residues. The CDR3 coding sequence is TGTGCCATCAGTGCGTCCGGCGAGCGGGTTAGCACAGATACGCAGTATTTT. Encoded protein: CAISASGERVSTDTQYF.

J is TRBJ2-1 and V is TRBV12-3 or TRBV12-4, with TRBD2 matching over 8 bases. This CDR3 has 16 residues. The V segment lost 4 bases and the J segment 5 bases; nucleotides outside the gene matches: 10. CDR3 sequence: CASSSRAGAMDNEQFF. CDR3 in DNA: TGTGCCAGCAGTTCGAGAGCGGGAGCCATGGACAATGAGCAGTTCTTC.

The V gene is TRBV20-1, the J gene TRBJ2-3; 9 bases match TRBD2. The junction had 7 bases not matched to a gene; V was cut back by 5 bases and J by 4 bases. CDR1 is DFQATT, CDR2 SNEGSKA, per germline (reference sequence). The CDR3 has 14 residues. The CDR3 DNA sequence: TGCAGTGCTGTAGCGGGAGAGGCCGCAGATACGCAGTATTTT. It is translated as CSAVAGEAADTQYF.

The chain uses TRBV7-8 and TRBJ2-1; 12 bases align to TRBD2. The junction had 8 bases not matched to a gene; V was cut back by 5 bases and J by 6 bases. The CDR3 totals 16 residues. CDR1 is SGHVS, CDR2 FQNEAQ, per germline. CDR3: CASSHNLAGGFNEQFF. The CDR3 DNA reads TGTGCCAGCAGCCATAACCTAGCGGGAGGGTTCAATGAGCAGTTCTTC.

A note on this clonotype: A much larger clone differs from this one at a single base, so this may be a read error. This CDR3 is CSVVWGRVNEQFF. CDR3 nucleotide sequence: TGCAGCGTTGTATGGGGCAGGGTGAATGAGCAGTTCTTC. The chain recombines TRBV29-1 with TRBJ2-1; a possible D gene is TRBD1 (5 bases). The CDR3 totals 13 residues. CDR1 is SQVTM and CDR2 is ANQGSEA in the germline V gene. Trimming removed 4 bases from V and 7 bases from J, with 14 bases in between.